Detailed here is one TCR beta chain. This sample stems from a study of blood T cell repertoires in COVID-19. Study information: Sites across the United States, Italy and Spain contributed samples from acute and convalescent COVID-19. The analysed material was cDNA or gDNA that came from T cells, B-cell-depleted T cells, or PBMCs.

Original data processing: Nucleated cell number was recorded as an estimate derived from reference gene primer amplification. The data were produced by immunoSEQ multiplex PCR, yet TCRdb's version contains in-frame clones alone and is incomplete. V and J calls and clone size are those listed in that table; D and trimming were worked out from the DNA. The data contain about 240,000 clones, more than 85% of them singletons. The CDR3 has 15 residues. Per the germline V gene, CDR1 is SGHTA and CDR2 is FQGNSA. V was clipped by 1 base and J by 0 bases, with 9 bases between them. The sample was peripheral blood. J is TRBJ2-5 and V is TRBV7-2; D is perhaps TRBD2 (5 bases). This receptor was obtained from a woman between 65 and 79 years old with active or convalescent COVID-19. Here the CDR3 reads CASSLGYGNQETQYF. The CDR3 bases are TGTGCCAGCAGCTTAGGGTACGGGAACCAAGAGACCCAGTACTTC.